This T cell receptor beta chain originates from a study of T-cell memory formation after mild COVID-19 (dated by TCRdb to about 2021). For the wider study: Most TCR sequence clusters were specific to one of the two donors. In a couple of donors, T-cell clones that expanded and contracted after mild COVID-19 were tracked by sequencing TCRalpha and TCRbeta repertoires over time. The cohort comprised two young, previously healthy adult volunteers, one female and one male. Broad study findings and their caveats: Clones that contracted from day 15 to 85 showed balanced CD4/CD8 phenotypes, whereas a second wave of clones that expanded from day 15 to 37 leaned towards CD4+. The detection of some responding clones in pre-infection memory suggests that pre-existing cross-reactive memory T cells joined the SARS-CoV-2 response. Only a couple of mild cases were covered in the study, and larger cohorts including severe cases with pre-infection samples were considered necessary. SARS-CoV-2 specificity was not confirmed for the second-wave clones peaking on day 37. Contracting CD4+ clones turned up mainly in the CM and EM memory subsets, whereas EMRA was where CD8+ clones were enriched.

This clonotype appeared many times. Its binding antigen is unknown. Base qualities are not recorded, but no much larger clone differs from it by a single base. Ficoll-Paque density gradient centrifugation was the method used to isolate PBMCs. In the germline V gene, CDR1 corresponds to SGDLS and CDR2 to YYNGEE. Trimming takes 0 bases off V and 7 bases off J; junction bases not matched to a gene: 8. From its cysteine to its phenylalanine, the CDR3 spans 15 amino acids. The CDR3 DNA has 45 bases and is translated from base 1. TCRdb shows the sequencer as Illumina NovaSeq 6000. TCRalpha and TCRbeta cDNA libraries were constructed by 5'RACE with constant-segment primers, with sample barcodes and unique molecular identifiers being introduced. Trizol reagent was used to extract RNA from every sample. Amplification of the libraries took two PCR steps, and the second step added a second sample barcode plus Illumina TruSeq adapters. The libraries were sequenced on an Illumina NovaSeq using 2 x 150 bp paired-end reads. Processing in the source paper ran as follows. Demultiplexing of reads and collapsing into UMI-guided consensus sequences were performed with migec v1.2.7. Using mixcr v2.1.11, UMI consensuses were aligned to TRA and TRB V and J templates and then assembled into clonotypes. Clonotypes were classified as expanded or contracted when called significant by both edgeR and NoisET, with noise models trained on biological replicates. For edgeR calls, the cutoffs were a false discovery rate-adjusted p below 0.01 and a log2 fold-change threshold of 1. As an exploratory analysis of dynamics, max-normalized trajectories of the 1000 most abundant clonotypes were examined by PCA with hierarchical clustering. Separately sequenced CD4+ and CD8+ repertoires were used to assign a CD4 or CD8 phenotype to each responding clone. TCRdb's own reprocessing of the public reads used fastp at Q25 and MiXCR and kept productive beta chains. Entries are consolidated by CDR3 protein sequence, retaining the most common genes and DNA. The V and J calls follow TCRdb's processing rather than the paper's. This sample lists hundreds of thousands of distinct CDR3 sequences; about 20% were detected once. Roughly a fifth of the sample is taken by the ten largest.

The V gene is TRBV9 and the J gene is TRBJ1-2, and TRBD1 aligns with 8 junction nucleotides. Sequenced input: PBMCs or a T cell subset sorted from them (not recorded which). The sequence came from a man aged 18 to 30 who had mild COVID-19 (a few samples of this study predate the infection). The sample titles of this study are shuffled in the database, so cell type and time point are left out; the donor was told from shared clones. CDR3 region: CASSVEGQGLLGYTF. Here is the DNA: TGTGCCAGCAGCGTAGAAGGACAGGGCCTCCTTGGCTACACCTTC.